Listed below are T cell receptor beta chains from one sample, sequenced in a study of PD-1 blockade in classical Hodgkin lymphoma. Sequencing used immunoSEQ multiplex PCR; TCRdb keeps in-frame clones, though not all of them. The sample includes tens of thousands of clones, roughly 90% seen only once; the top ten take about 4%. The material sequenced was peripheral blood mononuclear cells (PBMCs). The receptors originated from a human donor with classical Hodgkin lymphoma. Each CDR3 is given with its conserved first and last residue. The D gene is left open where the match is weak. Expanded clones are given a class, and other clones once, few, many or no size at all.

>TRBV10-3|TRBD2|-|TRBJ2-1
CATSGRTNEQFF
TGCGCGACTAGCGGGAGAACCAATGAGCAGTTCTTC
>TRBV28|-|-|TRBJ2-5
CATRRGSQETQYF
TGTGCCACCAGGAGGGGGAGCCAAGAGACCCAGTACTTC
>TRBV5-1|TRBD1|-|TRBJ2-7
CASSWTDRGYEQYF
TGCGCCAGCAGCTGGACGGACAGGGGCTACGAGCAGTACTTC
>TRBV19|-|-|TRBJ2-3
CASSTGDSSTDTQYF
TGTGCCAGTAGTACGGGGGACTCTAGCACAGATACGCAGTATTTT
>TRBV4-2|TRBD2|-|TRBJ2-2
CASSPRTSGSTGELFF
TGTGCCAGCAGCCCGCGGACTAGCGGGTCCACCGGGGAGCTGTTTTTT
>TRBV2|TRBD1|-|TRBJ1-1
CASSGQGAGTEAFF
TGTGCCAGCAGTGGACAGGGGGCAGGCACTGAAGCTTTCTTT
>TRBV10-3|TRBD1|-|TRBJ1-1
CAISPGTETEAFF
TGTGCCATCAGCCCCGGGACAGAGACTGAAGCTTTCTTT
>TRBV29-1|TRBD1|-|TRBJ2-5
CSVEGQGMTQYF
TGCAGCGTTGAGGGACAGGGAATGACCCAGTACTTC
>TRBV10-3|-|once|TRBJ2-7
CAISESTGSYEQYF
TGTGCCATCAGTGAGTCGACAGGATCCTACGAGCAGTACTTC
>TRBV7-9|TRBD2|-|TRBJ2-1
CASSRSGRAGNNEQFF
TGTGCCAGCAGCAGAAGCGGGAGGGCCGGGAACAATGAGCAGTTCTTC
>TRBV9|TRBD2|-|TRBJ2-7
CASSGTAGVRYF
TGTGCCAGCAGCGGGACAGCGGGAGTTAGGTACTTC
>TRBV6-6|TRBD1|-|TRBJ2-5
CASTSPGQGVETQYF
TGTGCCAGCACCTCCCCGGGACAGGGCGTCGAGACCCAGTACTTC
>TRBV18|TRBD1|-|TRBJ1-4
CASSRTVTGGLNEKLFF
TGTGCCAGCTCACGTACCGTCACAGGGGGCCTTAATGAAAAACTGTTTTTT
>TRBV19|TRBD1|-|TRBJ2-1
CASSPSTGGYNEQFF
TGTGCCAGTAGTCCCTCGACAGGGGGCTACAATGAGCAGTTCTTC
>TRBV29-1|-|-|TRBJ1-1
CSVREGRSTEAFF
TGCAGCGTCCGCGAGGGCCGGAGCACTGAAGCTTTCTTT
>TRBV19|TRBD1|once|TRBJ2-2
CASSIGQGRMVARTGELFF
TGTGCCAGTAGTATTGGACAGGGGAGAATGGTAGCGCGCACCGGGGAGCTGTTTTTT
>TRBV2|TRBD2|-|TRBJ2-3
CASEAGGPDTQYF
TGTGCCAGCGAAGCGGGAGGGCCAGATACGCAGTATTTT
>TRBV6-5|TRBD1|-|TRBJ1-1
CASRAGGSTEAFF
TGTGCCAGCAGAGCAGGGGGCTCCACTGAAGCTTTCTTT
>TRBV7-6|-|-|TRBJ2-2
CASSLVGEANTGELFF
TGTGCCAGCAGCTTAGTAGGGGAAGCGAACACCGGGGAGCTGTTTTTT
>TRBV6-5|-|-|TRBJ1-3
CASSTDGNTIYF
TGTGCCAGCAGCACAGACGGAAACACCATATATTTT
>TRBV5-4|TRBD1|-|TRBJ2-1
CASNGQGEGNEQFF
TGTGCCAGCAACGGACAGGGTGAAGGGAATGAGCAGTTCTTC
>TRBV21-1|-|-|TRBJ2-7
CASSKTPARTGGALDSNEQYF
TGTGCCAGCAGCAAGACCCCCGCGCGGACAGGGGGCGCGCTAGACTCTAACGAGCAGTACTTC
>TRBV28|-|-|TRBJ1-3
CASSLPGDPSGNTIYF
TGTGCCAGCAGTTTACCAGGGGACCCCTCTGGAAACACCATATATTTT
>TRBV18|TRBD2|-|TRBJ2-2
CASSPEAGVGTGELFF
TGTGCCAGCTCACCGGAAGCGGGAGTAGGTACCGGGGAGCTGTTTTTT
>TRBV5-1|TRBD1|-|TRBJ1-2
CASSLGDSEHYGYTF
TGCGCCAGCAGCTTGGGGGACAGTGAGCACTATGGCTACACCTTC
>TRBV5-1|-|-|TRBJ1-1
CASSLRTVGGTEAFF
TGCGCCAGCAGCCTACGGACGGTTGGGGGGACTGAAGCTTTCTTT
>TRBV7-9|TRBD1|-|TRBJ1-1
CASSFDSWTGQNTEAFF
TGTGCCAGCAGCTTCGATTCCTGGACAGGGCAGAACACTGAAGCTTTCTTT